This T cell receptor beta chain emerged from a study of blood T cell repertoires in COVID-19. Across the study: Samples of COVID-19 (acute and convalescent) were obtained from the United States, Italy and Spain. T cells, B-cell-depleted T cells, or PBMCs provided the cDNA or gDNA that served as material.

Using immunoSEQ multiplex PCR, the repertoire was profiled, and TCRdb retains in-frame clones only, with some absent. This table holds hundreds of thousands of clones, around 84% found once. The germline gives CDR1 LNHDA, CDR2 SQIVND (reference sequence). V gave up 9 bases and J gave up 0 bases; unmatched junction bases: 7. This CDR3 region has 14 residues. This receptor was identified in a man in his fifties or sixties with acute or convalescent COVID-19. Sequencing was performed on peripheral blood. The chain is built from TRBV19 and TRBJ2-5, with 7 bases aligning to TRBD2. CDR3 bases: TGTGCCAGCCACCCGCGGGGGTACCAAGAGACCCAGTACTTC. Protein sequence: CASHPRGYQETQYF. The entire variable domain, with the rest obtained from reference TRBV19 and TRBJ2-5, is as follows: DGGITQSPKYLFRKEGQNVTLSCEQNLNHDAMYWYRQDPGQGLRLIYYSQIVNDFQKGDIAEGYSVSREKKESFPLTVTSAQKNPTAFYLCASHPRGYQETQYFGPGTRLLVL.